The 14 T cell receptor beta chains below were found in one sample sequenced in a study of post-analysis software for immune sequencing data (dated by TCRdb to between 2014 and 2016). Results the study describes overall, beyond this receptor: Patients showed significantly higher frequencies than controls for roughly five TRBV segments, among them TRBV5-6, TRBV5-1 and TRBV20-1.

Antigens for these TCRs are unknown. The receptor library was made with PCR. The reads were generated on an Illumina HiSeq 2500. Unique molecular identifiers were incorporated into TCR beta cDNA libraries to reduce PCR and sequencing biases. The public reads were quality trimmed at Q25 with fastp and then assembled into clones with MiXCR by TCRdb, keeping productive beta chains. Rows with one shared CDR3 protein collapse into an entry with the most common genes and DNA. This sample lists about 540,000 distinct CDR3 sequences; 34% were detected once. The top ten clonotypes cover about 5.6% of the sample. Sequences were obtained from blood. The source of these receptors is a girl younger than 18 with multiple sclerosis.

This clonotype was seen at least ten times. The CDR3 sequence is CASSGDRSGYTF. As DNA, the CDR3 is TGTGCCAGCAGCGGGGACAGATCTGGCTACACCTTC. The chain employs TRBV3-1 and TRBJ1-2, with 7 bases matching TRBD1. J was trimmed by 7 bases and V by 5 bases; bases with no gene match: 4. This CDR3 comprises 12 residues. CDR1 is LGHDT and CDR2 is YNNKEL in the germline V gene (reference sequence).

The chain employs TRBV24-1 and TRBJ1-2, with 7 nucleotides matching TRBD1. The CDR3 totals 14 residues. V lost 3 bases to trimming and J lost 8 bases; unmatched junction nucleotides: 8. Germline assignment: CDR1 KGHDR and CDR2 SFDVKD. The CDR3 nucleotides read TGTGCCACCAGTGATCCCAAGACAGGGCGCGGCTACACCTTC. This codes for CATSDPKTGRGYTF.

This clonotype was counted only a few times. This sequence joins TRBV6-6 and TRBJ1-5, with a tentative D call TRBD1 (6 bases). V was pared by 4 bases and J by 5 bases, with 12 bases between. CDR3 length: 14 amino acids. Germline CDR1 and CDR2: MNHNY and SVGAGI (reference sequence). CDR3 bases: TGTGCCAGCAGTTTTCCAGGGGTTTATCAGCCCCAGCATTTT. Protein sequence: CASSFPGVYQPQHF.

The chain recombines TRBV20-1 with TRBJ2-5; D possibly matches TRBD1 or TRBD2 (6 bases each). The length of the CDR3 is 13 residues. Trimming shortened V by 1 base and J by 5 bases, and 11 bases separated the two germline ends. Germline V gives CDR1 DFQATT, CDR2 SNEGSKA (reference sequence). This chain's CDR3 is CSARGGAGETQYF. Written as DNA, the CDR3 is TGCAGTGCTAGAGGGGGGGCGGGTGAGACCCAGTACTTC.

This clonotype has more than one count but fewer than ten. The V and J genes are TRBV11-2 and TRBJ2-4; D not resolved. Germline V CDR1 and CDR2: SGHAT, FQNNGV. Trimming shortened V by 1 base and J by 15 bases, and 19 bases separated the two germline ends. The CDR3 has 14 residues. The CDR3 DNA follows: TGTGCCAGCAGCTTAGTAGTCGGAGCCCCTATTAGGTACTTC. Translated, it gives CASSLVVGAPIRYF.

This clonotype was seen only a few times. The V and J genes are TRBV11-2 and TRBJ2-1, with unresolved D. The J call is uncertain, as TRBJ2-7 better fits the DNA end. The CDR3 sequence is 12 residues long. Germline V CDR1 and CDR2: SGHAT, FQNNGV. CDR3 sequence (DNA): TGTGCCAGCAGCTTAGACTACAATGAGCAGTACTTC. Its translation: CASSLDYNEQYF.

The chain carries TRBV25-1 and TRBJ1-2, with D maybe TRBD1 (6 bases). The CDR3 totals 12 residues. Germline V CDR1 and CDR2: MGHDK, SYGVNS. The V gene lost 6 bases and the J gene lost 7 bases, with 12 bases spanning the gap. The CDR3 bases are TGTGCCAGCAGAGCCACAGGGCTTGGCTACACCTTC. Its protein product is CASRATGLGYTF.

This clonotype appeared a few times. V usage is TRBV12-3 or TRBV12-4 and J usage is TRBJ1-2; TRBD1 matches 7 bases. This CDR3 has 15 amino acids. The V gene end was trimmed by 11 bases and the J gene end by 6 bases; junction bases not matched to a gene: 18. CDR3 sequence (DNA): TGTGCCTTTCGAGTCGGAGGGGGCGCCTTTAATGGCTACACCTTC. Amino acid sequence: CAFRVGGGAFNGYTF.

This chain links TRBV20-1 with TRBJ2-1; 10 nucleotides line up with TRBD2. The CDR3 runs 15 residues. With 3 bases clipped from V and 8 bases from J, the junction kept 10 bases outside the gene matches. Germline V gene lookup returns CDR1 DFQATT and CDR2 SNEGSKA (reference sequence). The CDR3 coding sequence is TGCAGTGCTAGGACAGCGGGGGGGTATATCGATGAGCAGTTCTTC. Protein: CSARTAGGYIDEQFF.

This clonotype was seen a handful of times. This rearrangement joins TRBV5-1 to TRBJ2-1; 11 bases fit TRBD1. Germline V gene sequence: CDR1 SGHRS, CDR2 YFSETQ. After removal of 7 bases from V and 1 base from J, the junction contained 7 bases not matched to a gene. CDR3 size: 16 residues. The CDR3 sequence is CASGTGTGGSYNEQFF. The CDR3 DNA reads as TGCGCCAGCGGGACTGGGACAGGGGGGTCCTACAATGAGCAGTTCTTC.

The chain has TRBV20-1 and TRBJ1-5; tentatively, D is TRBD1 (5 bases). V lost 3 bases and J lost 4, with 25 bases in between. This CDR3 is built from 18 residues. CDR1 and CDR2 (germline): DFQATT, SNEGSKA (reference sequence). The DNA of the CDR3 is TGCAGTGCTAGCGGTGGAGACAGTGACTTCCTTAGGAATCAGCCCCAGCATTTT. This encodes CSASGGDSDFLRNQPQHF.

The rearrangement uses TRBV12-3 or TRBV12-4 and TRBJ1-5, with D unclear. The CDR3 totals 13 residues. V was clipped by 6 bases and J by 2 bases, with 8 bases between them. CDR3: CASSQDGNQPQHF. CDR3 bases: TGTGCCAGCAGCCAGGATGGCAATCAGCCCCAGCATTTT.

This clonotype has only a few counts. The gene calls are TRBV6-6 and TRBJ1-1, with D perhaps TRBD1 (6 bases). From germline, CDR1 is MNHNY and CDR2 SVGAGI (reference sequence). The length of the CDR3 is 13 residues. Trimming pared 10 bases from V and 5 bases from J, leaving 17 bases between. In DNA, the CDR3 is TGTGCCACCTGCGGGGGCAGAGGTACTGAAGCTTTCTTT. Translation gives CATCGGRGTEAFF.

V and J are TRBV5-1 and TRBJ2-5, with TRBD2 as a possible D gene (6 bases). The J call is in doubt because the DNA end fits TRBJ2-7 better. The CDR3 extends over 15 amino acids. CDR1 and CDR2 from the germline V gene are SGHRS and YFSETQ. The CDR3 loop is CASSLETGTWNEQYF. The CDR3 DNA is TGCGCCAGCAGCTTGGAAACCGGGACTTGGAACGAGCAGTACTTC.